The 19 T cell receptor beta chains presented below share a single source sample, sequenced in a study of blood T cells in healthy people across ages. Next came a second PCR, run for about 6 to 11 cycles, which used a sample-barcoded 5' primer along with a J-beta primer mix. TCRdb re-derived calls from the 5' RACE reads in MiXCR, one entry per CDR3 protein. This table has around 700,000 distinct CDR3 sequences, 25% appearing once. These data also featured in a second study, about T cells of mothers and their children.

What was sequenced was blood. These receptors all stem from a boy younger than 18 in good health.

The rearrangement uses TRBV6-1 and TRBJ1-4; no reliable D call. The CDR3 totals 13 residues. CDR1 and CDR2 from the germline V gene are MNHNS and SASEGT. Trimming pared 2 bases from V and 8 bases from J, leaving 9 bases between. Written as DNA, the CDR3 is TGTGCCAGCAGTGAAAATCGATACGAAAAACTGTTTTTT. Residues: CASSENRYEKLFF.

V usage is TRBV7-8 and J usage is TRBJ2-7; D is unresolved. CDR3 length equals 13 residues. With 4 bases removed from V and 5 bases from J, the gap between germline ends came to 12 bases. Germline V gives CDR1 SGHVS, CDR2 FQNEAQ. The chain's CDR3 is CASSSTAWNEQYF. CDR3 DNA sequence: TGTGCCAGCAGCTCCACTGCTTGGAACGAGCAGTACTTC.

This clonotype was found a few times. The CDR3 nucleotides read TGTGCCAGCAGCTGGTATTCGGGGGACAATGAAAAACTGTTTTTT. Protein sequence: CASSWYSGDNEKLFF. The chain joins TRBV7-9 to TRBJ1-4; tentatively, D is TRBD1 (5 bases). The CDR3 extends over 15 amino acids. The germline V gene encodes CDR1 SEHNR and CDR2 FQNEAQ (reference sequence). V gave up 4 bases and J gave up 5 bases, with 14 bases separating them.

This clonotype was observed a handful of times. The genes are TRBV29-1 and TRBJ2-3, with 8 positions matching TRBD2. The CDR3 loop spans 12 amino acids. Germline loops: CDR1 SQVTM, CDR2 ANQGSEA. V shed 7 bases, J shed 9 bases, and the junction held 9 bases outside the gene matches. CDR3 in amino acids: CSGSGRDGTQYF. CDR3 DNA: TGCAGCGGAAGCGGGAGAGACGGAACGCAGTATTTT.

This clonotype appeared a few times. The chain recombines TRBV4-1 with TRBJ2-7; weak D call: TRBD2 (6 bases). Deletions cut 3 bases from V and 5 bases from J, with 14 bases between. Germline V gene data show CDR1 as MGHRA and CDR2 as YSYEKL. There are 14 residues in the CDR3. CDR3 sequence: CASSQAGTSDEQYF. The CDR3, as DNA: TGCGCCAGCAGCCAGGCCGGGACTTCGGACGAGCAGTACTTC.

CDR3 bases: TGTGCCAGCAGCCTACTGGACATCGCCCAAGAGACCCAGTACTTC. It yields the protein CASSLLDIAQETQYF. The genes are TRBV7-9 and TRBJ2-5; possibly TRBD1 for D (5 bases). The ends were cut back, 5 bases at V and 1 base at J, with 14 bases in the middle. CDR1 and CDR2 from the germline V gene are SEHNR and FQNEAQ (reference sequence). CDR3 length equals 15 residues.

The gene calls are TRBV20-1 and TRBJ2-7; D ambiguous. V was pared by 0 bases and J by 3 bases, with 9 bases between. The CDR3 is made up of 13 amino acids. The V gene's germline CDR1 is DFQATT and CDR2 SNEGSKA (reference sequence). In DNA, the CDR3 is TGCAGTGCTAGAGACCTACAGAGCTACGAGCAGTACTTC. Its translation: CSARDLQSYEQYF.

This chain connects TRBV7-9 to TRBJ2-6; D is unresolved. Germline CDR1 SEHNR, CDR2 FQNEAQ (reference sequence). The CDR3 contains 14 residues. V was cut by 1 base and J by 2 bases, with 3 bases left in between. CDR3 nucleotides: TGTGCCAGCAGCTTAGACACTGGGGCCAACGTCCTGACTTTC. This translates into CASSLDTGANVLTF.

The chain has TRBV20-1 and TRBJ2-5, with D possibly matching TRBD2 (6 bases). Germline V gene sequence: CDR1 DFQATT, CDR2 SNEGSKA (reference sequence). The CDR3 extends over 12 amino acids. The V and J ends lost 1 base and 3 bases respectively, with 6 bases between them. The CDR3: CSARGEEETQYF. In DNA, the CDR3 is TGCAGTGCTAGAGGGGAGGAAGAGACCCAGTACTTC.

There are a few counts of this clonotype. The chain recombines TRBV7-2 with TRBJ2-5, with no clear D. The germline V gene encodes CDR1 SGHTA and CDR2 FQGNSA. V was pared by 5 bases and J by 2 bases, with 12 bases between. CDR3 length equals 14 residues. CDR3: CASSLPLGQETQYF. The CDR3 DNA sequence: TGTGCCAGCAGCCTCCCATTAGGTCAAGAGACCCAGTACTTC.

The chain recombines TRBV5-1 with TRBJ2-5; TRBD2 aligns across 7 bases. Germline V gene sequence: CDR1 SGHRS, CDR2 YFSETQ. The V gene end was trimmed by 6 bases and the J gene end by 5 bases; junction bases not matched to a gene: 13. The CDR3 totals 15 residues. CDR3 sequence (DNA): TGCGCCAGCAACCGGGGCGCGGGGGAGACGGAGACCCAGTACTTC. It is translated as CASNRGAGETETQYF.

A few counts support this clonotype. As DNA, the CDR3 is TGCAGTGCTAGTAAAGGGGAGGAGCAGTACTTC. Translating gives CSASKGEEQYF. This chain uses TRBV20-1 with TRBJ2-7; tentatively, D is TRBD1 or TRBD2 (5 bases each). Germline-derived CDR1 and CDR2 are DFQATT and SNEGSKA (reference sequence). This CDR3 comprises 11 residues. Between the trimmed V and J ends, which lost 3 bases and 7 bases, there was a span of 10 bases.

V gene TRBV5-6 combines with J gene TRBJ1-2, with D possibly TRBD1 on 6 matching bases. Per the germline V gene, CDR1 is SGHDT and CDR2 is YYEEEE. The CDR3 runs 13 residues. Deletions cut 4 bases from V and 5 bases from J, with 12 bases between. Here the CDR3 DNA reads TGTGCCAGCAGCGAAGGGACAACTTATGGCTACACCTTC. Translation: CASSEGTTYGYTF.

This chain's CDR3 is CASRAGTSSYEQYF. CDR3 DNA: TGTGCCAGCCGAGCGGGGACTTCCAGCTACGAGCAGTACTTC. The J gene is TRBJ2-7, the V gene TRBV5-6, with TRBD2 identical over 7 bases. The germline gives CDR1 SGHDT, CDR2 YYEEEE. V shed 7 bases and J 3 bases; nucleotides not matched to a gene: 10. The length of the CDR3 is 14 residues.

This clonotype was counted between two and nine times. The V gene is TRBV28, the J gene TRBJ2-2, with 10 nucleotides matching TRBD2. J lost 6 bases, V lost 4 bases, and 14 bases had no gene match. This CDR3 spans 18 amino acids. Germline CDR1 and CDR2: MDHEN and SYDVKM. This CDR3 is CASSSARIWSGRAGELFF. CDR3 DNA: TGTGCCAGCAGTTCTGCCCGGATTTGGAGCGGGAGGGCCGGGGAGCTGTTTTTT.

This chain joins TRBV20-1 and TRBJ1-1; tentatively, D is TRBD1 (6 bases). Trimming left V 5 bases short and J 1 base short, with 20 bases between. CDR1 is DFQATT, CDR2 SNEGSKA, per germline (reference sequence). This CDR3 is 16 amino acids long. As DNA, the CDR3 is TGCAGTGCTCAAGGCGGCCTCAGGGGCGGGAACACTGAAGCTTTCTTT. It specifies CSAQGGLRGGNTEAFF.

A few counts support this clonotype. J is TRBJ2-7 and V is TRBV20-1, with TRBD2 matching over 9 bases. J lost 1 base, V lost 6 bases, and 4 bases had no gene match. Germline V gene data show CDR1 as DFQATT and CDR2 as SNEGSKA (reference sequence). This CDR3 spans 13 amino acids. The CDR3 loop reads CSATSGQSYEQYF. CDR3 nucleotides: TGCAGTGCCACTAGCGGGCAATCCTACGAGCAGTACTTC.

The chain uses TRBV4-2 and TRBJ2-1; no firm D call. The assigned J gene may be wrong: the sequence end matches TRBJ2-7 better. CDR3 length: 14 amino acids. In germline, CDR1 is LGHNA, CDR2 YNFKEQ. CDR3 protein: CASSQGSVSYEQYF. DNA for the CDR3: TGTGCCAGCAGCCAAGGGAGCGTCTCCTACGAGCAGTACTTC.

The V call is TRBV29-1, the J call TRBJ2-1; D possibly uses TRBD1 or TRBD2 (6 bases each). The V end lost 7 bases, the J end lost 0 bases, and 10 bases lay between the germline ends. Germline lookup yields CDR1 SQVTM and CDR2 ANQGSEA. This CDR3 spans 13 amino acids. Written as DNA, the CDR3 is TGCAGCGCAAGGGGGGACTCCTACAATGAGCAGTTCTTC. Translated: CSARGDSYNEQFF.